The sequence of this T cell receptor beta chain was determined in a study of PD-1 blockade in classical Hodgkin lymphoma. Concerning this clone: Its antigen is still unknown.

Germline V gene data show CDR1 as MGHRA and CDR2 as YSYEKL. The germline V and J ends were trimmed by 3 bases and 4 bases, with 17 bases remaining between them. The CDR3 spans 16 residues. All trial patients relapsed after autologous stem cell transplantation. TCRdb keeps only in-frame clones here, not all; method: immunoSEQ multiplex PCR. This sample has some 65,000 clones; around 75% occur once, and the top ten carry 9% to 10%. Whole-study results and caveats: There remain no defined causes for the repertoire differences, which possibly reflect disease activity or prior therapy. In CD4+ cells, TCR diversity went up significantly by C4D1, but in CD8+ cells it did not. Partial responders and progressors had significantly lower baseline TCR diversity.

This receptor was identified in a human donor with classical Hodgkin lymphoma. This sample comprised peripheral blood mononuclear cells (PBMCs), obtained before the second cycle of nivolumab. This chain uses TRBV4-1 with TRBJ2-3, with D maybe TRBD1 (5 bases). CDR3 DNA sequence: TGCGCCAGCAGCCAGACGACAGACATGGCCCCAGATACGCAGTATTTT. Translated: CASSQTTDMAPDTQYF.